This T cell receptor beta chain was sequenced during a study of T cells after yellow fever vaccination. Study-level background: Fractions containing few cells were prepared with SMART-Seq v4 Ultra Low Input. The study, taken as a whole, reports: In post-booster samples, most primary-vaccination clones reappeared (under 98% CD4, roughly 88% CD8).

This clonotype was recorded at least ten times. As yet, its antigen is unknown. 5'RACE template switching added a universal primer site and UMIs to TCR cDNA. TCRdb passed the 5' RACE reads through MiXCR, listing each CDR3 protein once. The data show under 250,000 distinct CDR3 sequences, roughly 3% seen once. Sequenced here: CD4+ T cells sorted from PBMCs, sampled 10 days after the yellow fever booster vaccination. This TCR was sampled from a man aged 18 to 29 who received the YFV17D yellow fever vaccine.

CDR3 residues: CASSFLDRDGYTF. The CDR3 DNA sequence: TGTGCCAGCAGTTTCTTGGACAGGGACGGCTACACCTTC. V and J are TRBV28 and TRBJ1-2; 8 bases are shared with TRBD1. The CDR3 is made up of 13 amino acids. Germline loops: CDR1 MDHEN, CDR2 SYDVKM. Trimming at V came to 3 bases and at J to 8 bases, leaving 5 bases not matched to a gene.